This T cell receptor (beta chain) was sequenced for a study of HIV-infected patients and healthy controls. Broader study findings: Apparent post-therapy Gini recovery among HIV-infected patients was not reproduced with size-matched repertoires. MAIT alpha-chain CDR3s were frequent in healthy controls, depleted in HIV+. The study did not determine the donors' HLA types.

V lost 0 bases, J lost 3 bases, and 14 bases lay in between. Germline CDR1 is SGHVS and CDR2 is FNYEAQ. The CDR3 totals 17 residues. For this clonotype: Antigen unknown.

Alpha and beta constant-region primers primed reverse transcription of 400 to 650 ng RNA. Separate chain-specific third strand synthesis with multiplexing indices produced the alpha and beta libraries. Each cDNA molecule was barcoded, and a single primer pair amplified each chain. TCRdb re-analysed the 5' RACE reads in MiXCR, keeping a single row per CDR3 protein. Here the sample spans under 20,000 distinct CDR3 sequences, approximately 7% being singletons. No cell fractionation was done, so the repertoire covers all unsorted peripheral blood T cells. The sample was blood. The chain is built from TRBV7-6 and TRBJ2-2; D possibly corresponds to TRBD1 (6 bases). This receptor was taken from an adult in good health. The CDR3 is CASSLAGWKGDTGELFF. CDR3 nucleotide sequence: TGTGCCAGCAGCTTAGCGGGGTGGAAGGGGGACACCGGGGAGCTGTTTTTT.